This TCR beta chain was documented in a study of CD8 T cells in Susac syndrome. Overall study findings and caveats: The TCR sequencing and HLA analysis in the study involved a relatively small number of individuals, as the study acknowledged.

CDR3 length equals 12 residues. Trimming removed 3 bases from V and 7 bases from J, with 10 bases in between. Per the germline V gene, CDR1 is DFQATT and CDR2 is SNEGSKA (reference sequence). Concerning this clonotype itself: Its target is not known.

Roughly 0.45 to 1 ug RNA was reverse transcribed with random hexamers. The TCR beta CDR3 was amplified by immunoSEQ multiplex PCR across 54 Vbeta, 13 Jbeta. MiXCR, applied by TCRdb to the immunoSEQ multiplex PCR reads, yields one record per CDR3 protein. The repertoire holds around 150,000 distinct CDR3 sequences, approximately 96% seen once, with around 0.08% in the top ten. The source of this sequence is a human donor with Susac syndrome. V gene TRBV20-1 combines with J gene TRBJ1-5; no clear D. The sample comprised CD4+ T cells from PBMCs. CDR3 coding DNA: TGCAGTGCTAGTCCGGCACTACAGCCCCAGCATTTT. Protein sequence: CSASPALQPQHF.